The 30 T cell receptor beta chains given below trace back to one sample, sequenced in a study of CD8+ T cells in alopecia areata. Isolated RNA was reverse transcribed into cDNA used as the sequencing template. Assay: immunoSEQ multiplex PCR; the TCRdb copy retains only in-frame clones and omits some. The table records roughly 200,000 clones, roughly 60% of them present only once. The specimen was CD4+ T cells sorted from blood, collected at week 0. Receptor source: a human donor with alopecia areata.

The chain employs TRBV29-1 and TRBJ2-2; D might be TRBD1 (6 bases). This CDR3 is built from 13 residues. V gave up 0 bases and J gave up 4 bases, with 6 bases separating them. Germline CDR1 and CDR2: SQVTM and ANQGSEA. DNA of the CDR3: TGCAGCGTTGAAGACAGGGGCACCGGGGAGCTGTTTTTT. Translating gives CSVEDRGTGELFF.

J is TRBJ1-1 and V is TRBV29-1, with a possible D match to TRBD1 (5 bases). The CDR3 is 13 amino acids. V lost 6 bases to trimming and J lost 1 base, with 12 bases between them. Germline V gene lookup returns CDR1 SQVTM and CDR2 ANQGSEA. The chain's CDR3 is CSVRDGGNTEAFF. CDR3 bases: TGCAGCGTAAGGGACGGGGGGAACACTGAAGCTTTCTTT.

The chain links TRBV25-1 to TRBJ1-6; the D is unclear. Trimming stripped 9 bases from V and 0 bases from J, with 6 bases between. The CDR3 totals 13 residues. Germline V gives CDR1 MGHDK, CDR2 SYGVNS. The CDR3 region has the DNA TGTGCCAGTCGAGTCTCCTATAATTCACCCCTCCACTTT. Residues: CASRVSYNSPLHF.

J is TRBJ2-7 and V is TRBV5-1; 7 bases match TRBD1. Trimming took 7 bases from V and 1 from J; bases not matched to a gene: 5. CDR1 SGHRS and CDR2 YFSETQ come from the germline V gene. This CDR3 contains 13 residues. The CDR3, as DNA: TGCGCCAGCCGCCGGGACAGATCCTACGAGCAGTACTTC. It codes for CASRRDRSYEQYF.

The chain recombines TRBV29-1 with TRBJ2-3; 9 positions agree with TRBD1. The CDR3 covers 14 residues. V shed 6 bases and J 2 bases; nucleotides not matched to a gene: 6. Germline V gene lookup returns CDR1 SQVTM and CDR2 ANQGSEA. As DNA, the CDR3 is TGCAGCGTAGGGGACAGGGCGACCACAGATACGCAGTATTTT. Protein product: CSVGDRATTDTQYF.

The table lists this clone with a few counts. V is TRBV15 and J is TRBJ2-5, with 7 bases matching TRBD2. The CDR3 contains 14 residues. Trimming cost V 9 bases and J 6 bases; bases outside gene matches: 13. Germline CDR1 LNHNV, CDR2 YYDKDF (reference sequence). The chain's CDR3 is CATQRLAGDQTQYF. The CDR3 DNA reads as TGTGCCACACAGCGACTAGCAGGAGACCAGACCCAGTACTTC.

J is TRBJ1-2 and V is TRBV2, with D perhaps matching TRBD1 (5 bases). Germline V gene data show CDR1 as SNHLY and CDR2 as FYNNEI. V lost 4 bases, J lost 4 bases, and 16 bases lay in between. This CDR3 is built from 15 residues. In nucleotides, the CDR3 is TGTGCCAGCAGTGGGGGGGGTCCTCCCCCCTATGGCTACACCTTC. The encoded protein is CASSGGGPPPYGYTF.

CDR3: CASMEQGNTEAFF. CDR3 in DNA: TGTGCCAGTATGGAACAGGGGAACACTGAAGCTTTCTTT. This chain uses TRBV6-5 with TRBJ1-1; tentative D call: TRBD1 (6 bases). CDR3 size: 13 residues. Per germline, CDR1 MNHEY and CDR2 SVGAGI. The V gene lost 9 bases and the J gene lost 1 base, with 12 bases spanning the gap.

A few counts support this clone. V usage is TRBV6-5 and J usage is TRBJ1-6; 10 positions match TRBD1. CDR1 and CDR2 (germline): MNHEY, SVGAGI. CDR3 size: 15 residues. Trimming took 3 bases from V and 7 from J; bases not matched to a gene: 3. The CDR3: CASSYRTGGNSPLHF. DNA for the CDR3: TGTGCCAGCAGTTATCGGACAGGGGGGAATTCACCCCTCCACTTT.

In the case of this clone: The germline gene is not matched at one end of the junction; a read error may be the cause. Here the CDR3 reads CASNEGNSPLHF. The CDR3 DNA is TGTGCCAGCAATGAAGGAAATTCACCCCTCCACTTT. The chain is built from TRBV25-1 and TRBJ1-6; D is undetermined. Germline lookup yields CDR1 MGHDK and CDR2 SYGVNS. The CDR3 is 12 amino acids.

The rearrangement joins TRBV2 to TRBJ1-2; the D is unclear. In germline, CDR1 is SNHLY, CDR2 FYNNEI. The CDR3 consists of 12 residues. Here the CDR3 reads CGAFEGKNGYTF. As DNA, the CDR3 is TGTGGCGCGTTCGAGGGAAAGAATGGCTACACCTTC. The full variable domain, completed using reference TRBV2 and TRBJ1-2, is EPEVTQTPSHQVTQMGQEVILRCVPISNHLYFYWYRQILGQKVEFLVSFYNNEISEKSEIFDDQFSVERPDGSNFTLKIRSTKLEDSAMYFCGAFEGKNGYTFGSGTRLTVV.

The CDR3 sequence is CASRPRGGGSGYTF. The CDR3 region has the DNA TGTGCCAGCCGGCCTCGGGGAGGAGGGAGTGGCTACACCTTC. The chain has TRBV27 and TRBJ1-2; no reliable D call. CDR3 length: 14 residues. Trimming took 8 bases from V and 7 from J, leaving 20 bases between them. CDR1 and CDR2 from the germline V gene are MNHEY and SMNVEV (reference sequence).

This clone occurred a few times. V usage is TRBV29-1 and J usage is TRBJ2-3; D is ambiguous. The CDR3 contains 8 residues. From germline, CDR1 is SQVTM and CDR2 ANQGSEA. V was trimmed by 8 bases and J by 3 bases, leaving 0 bases between them. CDR3 coding DNA: TGCAGCACAGATACGCAGTATTTT. Translating gives CSTDTQYF.

The chain links TRBV10-3 to TRBJ2-7; D is undetermined. The V gene lost 2 bases and the J gene lost 4 bases, with 3 bases spanning the gap. The CDR3 extends over 11 amino acids. CDR1 ENHRY and CDR2 SYGVKD come from the germline V gene. The CDR3 DNA reads as TGTGCCATCAGTGAGCGGTACGAGCAGTACTTC. Residues: CAISERYEQYF.

The rearrangement uses TRBV29-1 and TRBJ2-3; TRBD2 matches at 8 bases. Trimming took 5 bases from V and 6 from J; bases not matched to a gene: 7. The germline V gene has CDR1 SQVTM and CDR2 ANQGSEA. CDR3 length: 13 residues. CDR3: CSVSGGVADTQYF. The CDR3 DNA sequence: TGCAGCGTTTCCGGGGGGGTCGCCGATACGCAGTATTTT.

The chain couples TRBV6-6 to TRBJ2-7; no clear D. The length of the CDR3 is 12 residues. CDR1 is MNHNY and CDR2 is SVGAGI in the germline V gene (reference sequence). The V end lost 5 bases, the J end lost 2 bases, and 7 bases lay between the germline ends. CDR3: CASSHDPYEQYF. DNA of the CDR3: TGTGCCAGCAGTCATGACCCCTACGAGCAGTACTTC.

V and J are TRBV7-9 and TRBJ1-2; 10 positions match TRBD1. The CDR3 runs to 18 residues. Germline assignment: CDR1 SEHNR and CDR2 FQNEAQ (reference sequence). Germline trimming cut 5 bases from V and 8 bases from J; bases unmatched to any gene: 20. The CDR3 loop reads CASSLGQGVASGLGGYTF. DNA for the CDR3: TGTGCCAGCAGCCTCGGACAGGGGGTTGCCTCTGGTCTAGGGGGCTACACCTTC.

The CDR3, as DNA: TGCGCCAGCAGCCAAGAGGGTCGGGGTACCTATGGCTACACCTTC. Protein product: CASSQEGRGTYGYTF. The chain carries TRBV4-3 and TRBJ1-2; the D is unclear. The V and J ends lost 0 bases and 4 bases respectively, with 12 bases between them. Germline V CDR1 and CDR2: LGHNA, YSLEER. This CDR3 has 15 amino acids.

The chain's CDR3 is CASSLASDSPLHF. CDR3 coding DNA: TGTGCCAGCAGCTTAGCGTCCGATTCACCCCTCCACTTT. The V gene is TRBV7-2, the J gene TRBJ1-6; D ambiguous. Germline-derived CDR1 and CDR2 are SGHTA and FQGNSA. V dropped 0 bases and J dropped 8 bases, with 5 bases sitting between them. This CDR3 is built from 13 residues.

This clone was recorded once. CDR3 bases: TGTGCCAGCTCACCACAGGACAGGGCTGCCTACGAGCAGTACTTC. This translates into CASSPQDRAAYEQYF. The chain has TRBV18 and TRBJ2-7, with 8 positions matching TRBD1. The CDR3 contains 15 residues. V was pared by 1 base and J by 2 bases, with 4 bases of the junction left unmatched. Germline-derived CDR1 and CDR2 are KGHSH and LQKENI.

The V gene is TRBV5-1, the J gene TRBJ1-4, with TRBD1 identical over 7 bases. The CDR3 contains 15 residues. Per the germline V gene, CDR1 is SGHRS and CDR2 is YFSETQ. V was clipped by 0 bases and J by 8 bases; unmatched bases: 7. The chain's CDR3 is CASSLDGQVGEKLFF. In DNA form, the CDR3 reads TGCGCCAGCAGCTTGGACGGACAGGTTGGGGAAAAACTGTTTTTT.

The genes are TRBV13 and TRBJ2-1, with TRBD2 matching 13 bases. The CDR3 loop spans 17 amino acids. CDR1 is PRHDT, CDR2 FYEKMQ, per germline (reference sequence). V shed 5 bases, J shed 8 bases, and the junction held 12 bases outside the gene matches. CDR3 coding DNA: TGTGCCAGCAGCCGACCCTCACTAGCGGGGGGGATAGATGAGCAGTTCTTC. Translation: CASSRPSLAGGIDEQFF.

This clone was counted between two and nine times. For the CDR3, the DNA is TGCAGCGTTGAAGACCCCAGGGGACATAGCACAGATACGCAGTATTTT. Its protein product is CSVEDPRGHSTDTQYF. The chain has TRBV29-1 and TRBJ2-3, with TRBD1 as a possible D gene (6 bases). The CDR3 is 16 residues long. Germline-derived CDR1 and CDR2 are SQVTM and ANQGSEA. Deletions cut 0 bases from V and 0 bases from J, with 13 bases between.

CDR3 nucleotide sequence: TGCAGCGTTGAGGAAGCGGGGGCGGATACGCAGTATTTT. This encodes CSVEEAGADTQYF. The V and J genes are TRBV29-1 and TRBJ2-3, with 8 bases identical to TRBD2. Germline assignment: CDR1 SQVTM and CDR2 ANQGSEA. This CDR3 contains 13 residues. Trimming at V came to 3 bases and at J to 6 bases, leaving 5 bases not matched to a gene.

The chain couples TRBV6-1 to TRBJ2-5, with 7 nucleotides matching TRBD1. The germline V gene has CDR1 MNHNS and CDR2 SASEGT. This CDR3 has 16 residues. The V and J ends lost 5 bases and 4 bases, in that order; junction bases with no gene match: 13. CDR3 sequence reads: CASSKVTGTARETQYF. For the CDR3, the DNA is TGTGCCAGCAGTAAAGTCACCGGGACAGCCCGAGAGACCCAGTACTTC.

This clone was detected only once. V gene TRBV6-1 combines with J gene TRBJ2-7; D not certain. The germline V gene encodes CDR1 MNHNS and CDR2 SASEGT. V dropped 8 bases and J dropped 2 bases, with 10 bases sitting between them. The CDR3 is made up of 12 amino acids. CDR3 DNA sequence: TGTGCCAGCTTAGAGCGTACCTACGAGCAGTACTTC. Translated, it gives CASLERTYEQYF.

The gene calls are TRBV29-1 and TRBJ2-4, with a tentative D call TRBD1 (6 bases). Germline V gives CDR1 SQVTM, CDR2 ANQGSEA. Trimming pared 7 bases from V and 4 bases from J, leaving 23 bases between. CDR3 length: 16 amino acids. The CDR3 nucleotides are TGCAGCGACCCGAAAGACAGGAGGAGGAGGAAAAACATTCAGTACTTC. Translation: CSDPKDRRRRKNIQYF.

This chain connects TRBV5-1 to TRBJ2-1; TRBD2 is a possible D gene (6 bases). The CDR3 contains 15 residues. Per germline, CDR1 SGHRS and CDR2 YFSETQ. Trimming cost V 0 bases and J 7 bases, with 14 bases left between them. The CDR3 DNA follows: TGCGCCAGCAGCTTGGATCCAGGACGGGAGAATGAGCAGTTCTTC. Residues: CASSLDPGRENEQFF.

V and J are TRBV7-2 and TRBJ2-7; D is perhaps TRBD1 (6 bases). The CDR3 is 16 residues long. V was cut by 5 bases and J by 3 bases, with 20 bases left in between. In germline, CDR1 is SGHTA, CDR2 FQGNSA. CDR3 in amino acids: CASSPNTLQGNYEQYF. The CDR3 nucleotides read TGTGCCAGCAGCCCCAATACTCTACAGGGTAACTACGAGCAGTACTTC.

This clone was found a few times. V usage is TRBV9 and J usage is TRBJ2-3; possibly TRBD1 for D (5 bases). This CDR3 region has 12 residues. Germline CDR1 reads SGDLS; CDR2 reads YYNGEE. The V and J ends lost 3 bases and 5 bases respectively, with 7 bases between them. The CDR3 region has the DNA TGTGCCAGCAGCGCTACAGGAGATACGCAGTATTTT. Protein sequence: CASSATGDTQYF. Supplemented by reference TRBV9 and TRBJ2-3, the full variable domain reads DSGVTQTPKHLITATGQRVTLRCSPRSGDLSVYWYQQSLDQGLQFLIQYYNGEERAKGNILERFSAQQFPDLHSELNLSSLELGDSALYFCASSATGDTQYFGPGTRLTVL.